This T cell receptor (beta chain) comes out of a study of cytomegalovirus exposure and HLA in healthy donors. The study's findings and limits: Only CMV serostatus was available as immune exposure information. Despite most TCR sequences being rare, some public TCRs occurred in many donors. Reported results showed that the classifier diagnosed cytomegalovirus status with high specificity and sensitivity.

Healthy donors of bone marrow made up the group. Vbeta (60) and Jbeta (13) primers were used in the PCR. Method: immunoSEQ multiplex PCR; TCRdb's copy keeps in-frame clones and lacks some. The repertoire holds approximately 190,000 clones, with roughly 87% as singletons. Concerning this clone: Antigen: not known. One junction end does not reproduce the germline sequence, and a read error may be involved.

CDR1 is MRHNA, CDR2 SNTAGT, per germline. The CDR3 is 15 residues long. J is TRBJ1-6 and V is TRBV6-4, with D unresolved. The clonotype was recovered from a boy aged 2 to 9 in good health and CMV-seronegative. Sequencing input: PBMCs. CDR3 in amino acids: CASRQEGSFNSPLHF. The CDR3 DNA follows: TGTGCCAGCAGGCAGGAAGGCTCCTTTAATTCACCCCTCCACTTT.